This T cell receptor (beta chain) came from a study of human T cells and chemical hapten exposure. Study at large: An area of 2 cm by about 2.2 cm on upper inner arm skin received 2% DPC for sensitization.

There are many counts of this clonotype. V shed 7 bases, J shed 2 bases, and the junction held 10 bases outside the gene matches. The CDR3 contains 15 residues. CDR1 SGHTA and CDR2 FQGNSA come from the germline V gene. Sample time point: patch test 1, 2 weeks after DPC sensitization. The treatment denotes: therapeutic diphenylcyclopropenone sensitization with weekly scalp DPC. Sample donors consisted of patients with alopecia, aged 18 to 70 years, who were suitable for DPC. TCRdb ran MiXCR on the RACE reads and lists one entry per CDR3 protein. The table includes fewer than 500,000 distinct CDR3 sequences, more than 4.5% detected once.

The chain has TRBV7-2 and TRBJ2-5; 7 positions agree with TRBD1. The receptor's source is a woman aged 50 to 60 with alopecia areata. Some clones in this sample may be carry-over from other donors' samples. Material: whole blood, obtained in connection with sensitization to the hapten diphenylcyclopropenone (DPC). In DNA form, the CDR3 reads TGTGCCAGCAAACCCGGGGACAGAAGTCAAGAGACCCAGTACTTC. Translated: CASKPGDRSQETQYF.